One T cell receptor (beta chain) is described in this entry. The antigen is undetermined. This sample is part of a study of shared clonotypes between healthy human individuals. Overall study results and limits: Only blood underwent sampling, and tissue repertoires likely differ.

Within Nashville, Tennessee resided all donors, each a Caucasian adult. Authors' analysis steps: In the immunoSEQ data, sequences were junction-only and lacked quality scores, so filtering differed. Libraries were prepared by immunoSEQ multiplex PCR; TCRdb keeps only in-frame clonotypes and omits some of them. V and J calls and clone size follow that table, whereas D and trimming were derived from the DNA. Found here are some 530,000 clones, approximately 84% of them singletons; the top ten hold 9.5% to 15%. This sequence originates from a woman in her thirties or forties in good health. Some clones in this sample may be carry-over from other donors' samples. The sequenced sample consisted of PBMCs.

CDR3 sequence (DNA): TGTGCTAGTGGTCCGGGGACAGCTTACAATGAGCAGTTCTTC. Translated: CASGPGTAYNEQFF. V is TRBV12-5 and J is TRBJ2-1; TRBD1 aligns across 7 bases. The germline V gene encodes CDR1 LGHNT and CDR2 FRNRAP. The CDR3 is 14 residues long. V was clipped by 5 bases and J by 4 bases; unmatched bases: 5.